Following are 9 T cell receptor beta chains from one sample sequenced in a study of technical replicates of blood from a handful of donors. The protocol was immunoSEQ multiplex PCR, while the TCRdb copy is restricted to in-frame clones and leaves out a portion. The profile shows 9,500 to 15,000 clones, around 96% of them singletons. The specimen sequenced was PBMCs. The receptor set was obtained from a human donor in good health.

This clone appeared a single time. V gene TRBV19 combines with J gene TRBJ2-5; 13 bases are shared with TRBD2. Per the germline V gene, CDR1 is LNHDA and CDR2 is SQIVND (reference sequence). With 6 bases clipped from V and 6 bases from J, the junction kept 4 bases outside the gene matches. The CDR3 length is 14 residues. The CDR3 is CASRETSGRQTQYF. The CDR3 nucleotides are TGTGCCAGTAGGGAGACTAGCGGGAGGCAGACCCAGTACTTC. The whole variable domain, filled in from reference TRBV19 and TRBJ2-5, reads DGGITQSPKYLFRKEGQNVTLSCEQNLNHDAMYWYRQDPGQGLRLIYYSQIVNDFQKGDIAEGYSVSREKKESFPLTVTSAQKNPTAFYLCASRETSGRQTQYFGPGTRLLVL.

The chain uses TRBV4-2 and TRBJ1-5, with 8 nucleotides matching TRBD1. The CDR3 contains 15 residues. J was trimmed by 2 bases and V by 3 bases; bases with no gene match: 3. From germline, CDR1 is LGHNA and CDR2 YNFKEQ. The CDR3 region has the DNA TGTGCCAGCAGCCAGACAGGGGCGGGCAATCAGCCCCAGCATTTT. It codes for CASSQTGAGNQPQHF.

The chain joins TRBV4-1 to TRBJ2-3, with 7 bases fitting TRBD1. From germline, CDR1 is MGHRA and CDR2 YSYEKL. The CDR3 is 16 residues long. V shed 1 base and J 2 bases; nucleotides not matched to a gene: 6. CDR3 amino acids: CASSQGSGTVTDTQYF. In DNA form, the CDR3 reads TGCGCCAGCAGCCAAGGCTCCGGGACAGTCACAGATACGCAGTATTTT.

V usage is TRBV6-1 and J usage is TRBJ1-5; a weak D match, TRBD1 (6 bases). Germline V CDR1 and CDR2: MNHNS, SASEGT. The CDR3 runs 15 residues. V was trimmed by 6 bases and J by 0 bases, leaving 12 bases between them. CDR3 protein: CASRLQGNSNQPQHF. DNA of the CDR3: TGTGCCAGCAGGCTACAGGGTAATAGCAATCAGCCCCAGCATTTT.

The chain couples TRBV10-3 to TRBJ1-4, with 10 bases lining up with TRBD1. From germline, CDR1 is ENHRY and CDR2 SYGVKD. V shed 4 bases, J shed 6 bases, and the junction held 2 bases outside the gene matches. The CDR3 spans 14 residues. Here the CDR3 reads CAISVGTGDEKLFF. CDR3 in DNA: TGTGCCATCAGTGTGGGGACAGGGGATGAAAAACTGTTTTTT.

The V call is TRBV10-3, the J call TRBJ2-2; 7 bases are a match to TRBD2. Per germline, CDR1 ENHRY and CDR2 SYGVKD. V was clipped by 2 bases and J by 6 bases; unmatched bases: 6. The CDR3 extends over 15 amino acids. The CDR3 bases are TGTGCCATCAGTGAGGGGGGGGTAGCAGCCGGGGAGCTGTTTTTT. Amino acid sequence: CAISEGGVAAGELFF.

V is TRBV11-2 and J is TRBJ1-1; no clear D gene. Looked up from germline, CDR1 is SGHAT and CDR2 is FQNNGV. Trimming stripped 0 bases from V and 4 bases from J, with 9 bases between. The CDR3 extends over 14 amino acids. The CDR3 nucleotides are TGTGCCAGCAGCTTAGAGCCCGGGAGCACTGAAGCTTTCTTT. It is translated as CASSLEPGSTEAFF.

The chain has TRBV11-2 and TRBJ2-7; TRBD2 might be the D (6 bases). The CDR3 is 15 residues long. The ends were cut back, 5 bases at V and 4 bases at J, with 18 bases in the middle. Germline CDR1 reads SGHAT; CDR2 reads FQNNGV. As DNA, the CDR3 is TGTGCCAGCAGCCAGCCGGGGGAAGCCCGTTACGAGCAGTACTTC. It translates to CASSQPGEARYEQYF.

This chain joins TRBV4-1 and TRBJ2-1, with TRBD2 matching 9 bases. CDR3 length equals 19 residues. The junction had 14 bases not matched to a gene; V was cut back by 4 bases and J by 1 base. Germline-derived CDR1 and CDR2 are MGHRA and YSYEKL. DNA of the CDR3: TGCGCCAGCAGCCCCTACAGACTAGCGGTTGAAAGTTCCTACAATGAGCAGTTCTTC. This translates into CASSPYRLAVESSYNEQFF.